The sequence of this T cell receptor beta chain was determined in a study of glioma-infiltrating T cells after dendritic cell vaccination. Germline V lookup: CDR1 MNHNS, CDR2 SASEGT. The CDR3 extends over 14 amino acids. Trimming left V 7 bases short and J 0 bases short, with 11 bases between. Using immunoSEQ multiplex PCR, the repertoire was profiled, and TCRdb retains in-frame clones only, with some absent. The table lists about 99,000 clones, roughly four fifths of them singletons. Sequences were derived from blood, sampled before dendritic cell vaccination. The origin of this receptor is a human donor with glioblastoma. The rearrangement links TRBV6-1 to TRBJ2-3, with D perhaps TRBD1 (6 bases). CDR3 nucleotides: TGTGCCAGCAATACAGGGCTCAGCACAGATACGCAGTATTTT. Translation: CASNTGLSTDTQYF.